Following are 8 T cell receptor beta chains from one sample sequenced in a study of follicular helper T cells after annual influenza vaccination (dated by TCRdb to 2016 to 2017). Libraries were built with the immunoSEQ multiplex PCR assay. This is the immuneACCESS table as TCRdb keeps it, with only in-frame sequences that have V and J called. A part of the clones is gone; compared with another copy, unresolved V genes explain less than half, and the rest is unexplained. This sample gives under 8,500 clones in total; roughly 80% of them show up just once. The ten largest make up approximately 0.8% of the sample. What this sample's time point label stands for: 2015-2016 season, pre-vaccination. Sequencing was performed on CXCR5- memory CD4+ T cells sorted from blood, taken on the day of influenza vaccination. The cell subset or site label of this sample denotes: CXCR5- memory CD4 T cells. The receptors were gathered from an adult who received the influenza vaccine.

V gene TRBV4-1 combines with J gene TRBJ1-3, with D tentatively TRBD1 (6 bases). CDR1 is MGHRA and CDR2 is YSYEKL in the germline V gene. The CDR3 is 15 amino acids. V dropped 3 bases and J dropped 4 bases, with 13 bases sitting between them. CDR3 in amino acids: CASSQGGTSGNTIYF. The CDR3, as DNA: TGCGCCAGCAGCCAGGGGGGGACATCGGGAAACACCATATATTTT.

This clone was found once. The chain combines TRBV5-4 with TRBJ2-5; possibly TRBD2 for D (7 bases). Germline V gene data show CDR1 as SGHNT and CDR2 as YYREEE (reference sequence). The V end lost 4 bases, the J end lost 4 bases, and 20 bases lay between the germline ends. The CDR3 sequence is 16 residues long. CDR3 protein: CASSPPRGRGAETQYF. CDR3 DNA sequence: TGTGCCAGCAGCCCCCCCCGGGGGAGGGGGGCAGAGACCCAGTACTTC.

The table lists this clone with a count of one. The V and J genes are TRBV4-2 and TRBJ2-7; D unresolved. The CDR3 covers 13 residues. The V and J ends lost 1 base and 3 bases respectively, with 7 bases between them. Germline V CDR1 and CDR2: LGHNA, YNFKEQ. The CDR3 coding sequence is TGTGCCAGCAGCCAAGGACGGAACTACGAGCAGTACTTC. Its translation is CASSQGRNYEQYF.

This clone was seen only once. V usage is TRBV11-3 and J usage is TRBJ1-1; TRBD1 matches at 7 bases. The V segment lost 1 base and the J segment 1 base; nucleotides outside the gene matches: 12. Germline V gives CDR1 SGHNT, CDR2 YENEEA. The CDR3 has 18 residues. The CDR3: CASSLGRGRQGKNTEAFF. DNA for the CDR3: TGTGCCAGCAGCTTAGGGAGGGGAAGACAGGGAAAGAACACTGAAGCTTTCTTT.

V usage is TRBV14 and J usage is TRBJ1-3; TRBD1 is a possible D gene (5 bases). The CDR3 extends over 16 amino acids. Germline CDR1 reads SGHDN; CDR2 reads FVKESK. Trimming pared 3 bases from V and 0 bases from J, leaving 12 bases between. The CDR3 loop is CASSHDRRYSGNTIYF. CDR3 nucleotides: TGTGCCAGCAGCCACGACAGAAGATACTCTGGAAACACCATATATTTT.

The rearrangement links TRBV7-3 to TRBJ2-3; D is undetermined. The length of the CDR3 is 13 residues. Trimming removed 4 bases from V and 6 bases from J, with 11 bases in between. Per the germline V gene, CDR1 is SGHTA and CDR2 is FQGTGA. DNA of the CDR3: TGTGCCAGCAGCTCCTCTACTGTGGATACGCAGTATTTT. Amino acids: CASSSSTVDTQYF.

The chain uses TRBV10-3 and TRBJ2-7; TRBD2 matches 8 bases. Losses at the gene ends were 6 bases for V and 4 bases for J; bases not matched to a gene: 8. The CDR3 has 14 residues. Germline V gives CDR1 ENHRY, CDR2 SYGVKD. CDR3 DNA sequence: TGTGCCATCAGACCGCGGGGGGCGATATACGAGCAGTACTTC. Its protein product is CAIRPRGAIYEQYF.

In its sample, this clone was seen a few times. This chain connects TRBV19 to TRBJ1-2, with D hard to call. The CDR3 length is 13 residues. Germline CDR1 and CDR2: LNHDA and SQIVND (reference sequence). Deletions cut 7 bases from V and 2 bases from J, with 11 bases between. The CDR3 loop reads CASNLDGNYGYTF. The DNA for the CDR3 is TGTGCCAGTAACCTGGACGGAAACTATGGCTACACCTTC.